The clone carrying this TCR beta chain has a count of ten or more. The target antigen is unknown. The data were taken from a study of T cell repertoires in cytomegalovirus infection. A single record per CDR3 protein comes from TCRdb applying MiXCR to the reads. This table holds about 340,000 distinct CDR3 sequences, 25% to 30% found once. V lost 5 bases, J lost 2 bases, and 16 bases lay in between. The CDR3 has 16 amino acids. The germline gives CDR1 SGHVS, CDR2 FQNEAQ. The genes are TRBV7-8 and TRBJ2-1; D perhaps matches TRBD2 (5 bases). The TCR comes from a human donor in good health (CMV status not recorded). Some clones in this sample may be carry-over from other donors' samples. The specimen comprised cultured PBMCs, sampled from culture after CMV antigen stimulation. The CDR3 spells CASSAPRTLTYNEQFF. In nucleotides, the CDR3 is TGTGCCAGCAGCGCGCCCCGGACTCTCACCTACAATGAGCAGTTCTTC. The full variable domain, with the rest looked up from reference TRBV7-8 and TRBJ2-1, is GAGVSQSPRYKVAKRGQDVALRCDPISGHVSLFWYQQALGQGPEFLTYFQNEAQLDKSGLPSDRFFAERPEGSVSTLKIQRTQQEDSAVYLCASSAPRTLTYNEQFFGPGTRLTVL.